This TCR beta chain was captured by sequencing in a study of PD-1 blockade in classical Hodgkin lymphoma. Study conclusions and caveats: Reports described newly diagnosed patients as having lower baseline TCR diversity than healthy donors. It was CD4+ TCR diversity, not CD8+, that rose significantly by C4D1.

Assay: immunoSEQ multiplex PCR; the TCRdb copy retains only in-frame clones and omits some. The sample has around 13,000 clones, around 90% seen once; the top ten hold 20%. As to this clone: Its antigen is not identified.

Each and every patient relapsed after autologous stem cell transplantation, and patients got differing brentuximab vedotin exposure. The TCR comes from a human donor with classical Hodgkin lymphoma. The sequences come from peripheral blood mononuclear cells (PBMCs), collected at baseline.

For the CDR3, the DNA is TGCGCCAGCAGCTTGCGACAGGGGACGGATTCACCCCTCCACTTT. Translating gives CASSLRQGTDSPLHF. The V gene is TRBV5-1, the J gene TRBJ1-6; 8 bases align to TRBD1. Germline V gene lookup returns CDR1 SGHRS and CDR2 YFSETQ. The CDR3 runs 15 residues. The V and J ends lost 1 base and 8 bases, in that order; junction bases with no gene match: 5.